This T cell receptor (beta chain) was identified during a study of T cells after yellow fever vaccination (dated by TCRdb to between 2018 and 2021). About the study as a whole: The SMART-Seq v4 Ultra Low Input RNA kit was used to prepare libraries from fractions with low cell numbers. To follow T-cell clones before and after primary and booster YFV17D yellow fever vaccination, bulk TCR alpha and beta repertoires were sequenced over time. Blood samples were taken at several timepoints before and after primary and secondary immunization, and bulk PBMC replicates and cell subsets were isolated. The cohort comprised two healthy male donors, one aged 18 to 29 and one aged 30 to 40 years. The research as a whole found: Compared with the primary T-cell response, the secondary T-cell response was faster but weaker, reaching its peak on day 5 rather than on day 15. Because abundant contaminating clonotypes from the bulk population could be contained in FACS-sorted repertoires, computational filtering was required. A small fraction of clonotypes showed up in both the CD4 and CD8 compartments, probably as a result of convergent recombination. Most clones expanded after primary vaccination (roughly 96% of CD4 and roughly 88% of CD8) were re-detected after the booster, suggesting that broad memory maintenance occurred. The study included only a couple of donors, which limits how far the findings can be generalized.

Reads for this sample came from an Illumina NovaSeq 6000. TCR cDNA was synthesized by 5'RACE template switching, through which a universal primer site and unique molecular identifiers were introduced. Priming for cDNA synthesis came from both the TCR alpha and TCR beta constant segments. Library amplification involved two PCR steps, and the second step added sample barcodes and sequencing adapters. Sequencing of libraries was done on Illumina HiSeq 2500 (2x100 bp) or NovaSeq (2x150 bp). Per the original workflow: MIGEC was used to demultiplex reads and collapse the reads into UMI consensus sequences, and MiXCR was used for V(D)J alignment. Clonotypes responding to the vaccine were identified with edgeR on replicate PBMC samples, with the criteria of FDR below 0.01 and a log2 fold change above 5 up to day 15. CD4 or CD8 identity was assigned to each bulk clonotype according to whether the clonotype was present at higher abundance in the sequenced CD4 repertoire or the sequenced CD8 repertoire. The public sequencing data were trimmed at Q25 with fastp and processed into clonotypes with MiXCR by TCRdb, which kept only in-frame beta chains. Duplicate CDR3 protein sequences are folded into a single record with the most common DNA and genes. These V and J calls originate from TCRdb's pipeline instead of the authors' own analysis. Counted in this sample were some 320,000 distinct CDR3 sequences; over 8.5% of them appeared once. The ten largest clones represent about 3% of the sample.

In light of the paper, this sample's treatment or condition label describes: live attenuated yellow fever vaccine strain. A standard Ficoll-Paque protocol was used to isolate PBMCs from peripheral blood. CD4 and CD8 T-cell fractions were isolated with Dynabeads CD4 and CD8 positive selection kits. TriZol was used to extract RNA from bulk PBMCs, CD4 and CD8 fractions, and dextramer-positive and dextramer-negative fractions. In this sample, this clonotype turned up a few times. This clone's antigen is unknown. Per-base qualities were not stored, and no clone one base away is much larger. Clipping removes 0 bases from V and 2 bases from J, with 3 as the unmatched junction base count. Looking up the germline V gene yields CDR1 MGHDK and CDR2 SYGVNS. The CDR3 runs 15 amino acids, cysteine and phenylalanine included. Just CDR3 DNA is preserved here, 45 bases in frame from base 1.

This TCR came from a man younger than 35 who received the YFV17D yellow fever vaccine. The chain is made from TRBV25-1 and TRBJ2-5, with TRBD2 identical over 7 junction bases. The sequencing here drew on CD4+ T cells sorted from PBMCs, taken 45 days after the yellow fever booster vaccination. The encoded CDR3 is CASSEYGRRQETQYF. The DNA sequence reads TGTGCCAGCAGTGAATACGGGAGGAGGCAAGAGACCCAGTACTTC.